Listed below are T cell receptor beta chains from one sample, sequenced in a study of CD8+ T cells in alopecia areata. Repertoires were generated with immunoSEQ multiplex PCR, while TCRdb's copy carries only in-frame clones and drops some. The table includes 75,000 to 100,000 clones, just over 70% detected once. The sequenced sample was CD8+ T cells sorted from blood, obtained between weeks 44 and 45, from a patient treated with tofacitinib. These receptors were obtained from a human donor with alopecia areata. Each CDR3 is given with its conserved first and last residue. Fields, in order: clone size, J gene, V gene, D gene, CDR3 protein, CDR3 DNA. The D gene is left open where the match is weak. Rows give clone size only sometimes, using once, few, many, or a class for an expanded clone.

few	TRBJ2-4	TRBV13	.	CASSLGRAGDGIQYF	TGTGCCAGCAGCTTAGGCCGCGCCGGGGATGGCATTCAGTACTTC
.	TRBJ2-3	TRBV30	.	CAWSVPGASTDTQYF	TGTGCCTGGAGTGTACCTGGGGCAAGCACAGATACGCAGTATTTT
few	TRBJ2-2	TRBV7-9	.	CASSQTGIRRTNTGELFF	TGTGCCAGCAGCCAAACGGGTATCCGGAGGACCAACACCGGGGAGCTGTTTTTT
once	TRBJ1-2	TRBV29-1	.	CSVEVAGDYGYTF	TGCAGCGTTGAAGTGGCAGGGGACTATGGCTACACCTTC
.	TRBJ2-2	TRBV5-1	.	CASSFGWTGELFF	TGCGCCAGCAGCTTTGGCTGGACCGGGGAGCTGTTTTTT
.	TRBJ1-1	TRBV12-5	.	CASGPDGSGTEAFF	TGTGCTAGTGGTCCCGACGGGTCCGGCACTGAAGCTTTCTTT
.	TRBJ1-1	TRBV19	.	CASSLGRAEAFF	TGTGCCAGTAGCCTGGGGCGGGCTGAAGCTTTCTTT
large	TRBJ1-5	TRBV6-4	TRBD1	CASSDSTGGNQPQHF	TGTGCCAGCAGTGACTCGACAGGGGGCAATCAGCCCCAGCATTTT
.	TRBJ2-7	TRBV18	.	CASSPSRAHVEQYF	TGTGCCAGCTCACCTTCCAGGGCTCACGTCGAGCAGTACTTC
.	TRBJ1-1	TRBV29-1	.	CSVTNIEAFF	TGCAGCGTCACGAACATTGAAGCTTTCTTT
.	TRBJ2-3	TRBV6-6	.	CASSSGGDTDTQYF	TGTGCCAGCAGTTCAGGCGGGGATACAGATACGCAGTATTTT
.	TRBJ1-2	TRBV13	.	CASTHSEGPYGYTF	TGTGCCAGCACCCACTCGGAGGGCCCCTATGGCTACACCTTC
.	TRBJ2-1	TRBV29-1	.	CSVWFADNEQFF	TGCAGCGTTTGGTTTGCGGACAATGAGCAGTTCTTC
once	TRBJ2-5	TRBV10-3	.	CAISGEQNQETQYF	TGTGCCATCAGTGGGGAACAAAACCAAGAGACCCAGTACTTC
few	TRBJ2-1	TRBV29-1	.	CSVQAGTHYNEQFF	TGCAGCGTCCAAGCGGGGACACACTACAATGAGCAGTTCTTC
.	TRBJ1-4	TRBV2	.	CASSVREKLFF	TGTGCCAGCAGTGTGAGAGAAAAACTGTTTTTT
.	TRBJ1-2	TRBV2	TRBD1	CASSEGGTEYGYTF	TGTGCCAGCAGTGAAGGAGGGACAGAATATGGCTACACCTTC
.	TRBJ2-2	TRBV2	TRBD2	CASSETTSPGELFF	TGTGCCAGCAGTGAAACGACTAGCCCCGGGGAGCTGTTTTTT
.	TRBJ1-1	TRBV11-2	.	CASSLVPAAEAFF	TGTGCCAGCAGCTTAGTCCCGGCAGCTGAAGCTTTCTTT
.	TRBJ1-2	TRBV27	.	CASSLSGTPWDGYTF	TGTGCCAGCAGTTTAAGTGGGACACCCTGGGATGGCTACACCTTC
.	TRBJ2-5	TRBV10-3	TRBD2	CAISPSGGTQETQYF	TGTGCCATCAGTCCTAGCGGGGGGACTCAAGAGACCCAGTACTTC
.	TRBJ2-3	TRBV5-1	TRBD1	CASSLEGGTTDTQYF	TGCGCCAGCAGCTTGGAAGGGGGCACCACAGATACGCAGTATTTT
.	TRBJ1-5	TRBV13	TRBD1	CASSLGGTGYQPQHF	TGTGCCAGCAGCTTAGGCGGGACAGGGTATCAGCCCCAGCATTTT
.	TRBJ1-1	TRBV10-2	.	CATLQGALAFF	TGCGCCACCCTACAAGGTGCGTTGGCTTTCTTT
.	TRBJ2-7	TRBV19	.	CASTPSGAGPYEQYF	TGTGCCAGTACCCCCTCGGGGGCAGGGCCCTACGAGCAGTACTTC
.	TRBJ1-5	TRBV12-5	.	CASRQGNNQPQHF	TGTGCTAGTAGGCAGGGAAACAATCAGCCCCAGCATTTT
.	TRBJ2-3	TRBV29-1	.	CSAGVQSTDTQYF	TGCAGCGCTGGAGTCCAGAGCACAGATACGCAGTATTTT
.	TRBJ2-6	TRBV2	.	CASSERTSGANVLTF	TGTGCCAGCAGTGAAAGGACCTCTGGGGCCAACGTCCTGACTTTC
.	TRBJ1-2	TRBV2	.	CASSLGRIGDYGYTF	TGTGCCAGCAGTTTGGGCCGGATAGGGGACTATGGCTACACCTTC
.	TRBJ2-7	TRBV11-2	.	CASSLAQAGSYEQYF	TGTGCCAGCAGCTTAGCCCAGGCAGGGTCCTACGAGCAGTACTTC
.	TRBJ1-1	TRBV7-9	.	CASSPPRTNTEAFF	TGTGCCAGCAGCCCCCCCCGGACGAATACTGAAGCTTTCTTT
.	TRBJ2-7	TRBV6-1	.	CASSDDPNSSSYEQYF	TGTGCCAGCAGTGACGATCCGAACAGTAGCTCCTACGAGCAGTACTTC
.	TRBJ2-5	TRBV30	TRBD1	CAWSGQGETQYF	TGTGCCTGGAGTGGACAGGGTGAGACCCAGTACTTC